Listed here are 18 T cell receptor beta chains from one sample, sequenced in a study of blood T cells in healthy people across ages. Sample-barcoded 5' priming and a J-beta primer mix drove a second PCR of about 7 to 11 cycles. TCRdb processed the 5' RACE reads anew with MiXCR; each CDR3 protein has one entry. The table records approximately 880,000 distinct CDR3 sequences, about 48% of them present only once. The sample was blood. These receptors originate from a man younger than 45 in good health.

This chain links TRBV9 with TRBJ2-1; 10 positions match TRBD2. This CDR3 is built from 14 residues. Germline V CDR1 and CDR2: SGDLS, YYNGEE. With 4 bases clipped from V and 8 bases from J, the junction kept 6 bases outside the gene matches. The CDR3 loop is CASSLTSGAHEQFF. In nucleotides, the CDR3 is TGTGCCAGCAGCCTAACTAGCGGGGCACATGAGCAGTTCTTC.

The CDR3 coding sequence is TGTGCCAGCAGTTTAATGCGGAATGAGCAGTTCTTC. This codes for CASSLMRNEQFF. V is TRBV12-3 or TRBV12-4 and J is TRBJ2-1; no clear D. Trimming removed 2 bases at V and 7 bases at J, with 6 bases between. This CDR3 is built from 12 residues.

The gene calls are TRBV5-1 and TRBJ2-7, with 12 bases matching TRBD2. The germline CDR1 and CDR2 sequences are SGHRS and YFSETQ. This CDR3 has 17 residues. Trimming cost V 4 bases and J 7 bases; bases outside gene matches: 15. CDR3 sequence reads: CASSKMTTSGGSDEQYF. Written as DNA, the CDR3 is TGCGCCAGCAGCAAAATGACTACTAGCGGGGGGTCAGATGAGCAGTACTTC.

This clonotype was seen more than once but under ten times. This may be a read error, as it is one base from a much larger clone. The chain carries TRBV24-1 and TRBJ2-7; D might be TRBD1 (6 bases). CDR3 length: 12 amino acids. Per germline, CDR1 KGHDR and CDR2 SFDVKD. Written as DNA, the CDR3 is TGTGCCGCCAGTGACCGGGACAACGAGCAGTACTTC. This gives the protein CAASDRDNEQYF.

V usage is TRBV15 and J usage is TRBJ2-7, with unresolved D. Germline values: CDR1 LNHNV, CDR2 YYDKDF (reference sequence). Trimming shortened V by 5 bases and J by 2 bases, and 7 bases separated the two germline ends. This CDR3 comprises 12 residues. CDR3 residues: CATSRSPYEQYF. As DNA, the CDR3 is TGTGCCACCAGCCGGTCCCCCTACGAGCAGTACTTC.

This clonotype has more than one count but fewer than ten. V and J are TRBV7-8 and TRBJ2-7, with 7 bases that match TRBD1. The V gene end was trimmed by 5 bases and the J gene end by 0 bases; junction bases not matched to a gene: 7. Germline CDR1 and CDR2: SGHVS and FQNEAQ. CDR3 size: 15 residues. CDR3 DNA sequence: TGTGCCAGCAGCGCCACCGGGACAGTCTCCTACGAGCAGTACTTC. This translates into CASSATGTVSYEQYF.

This clonotype appeared a single time. The chain links TRBV19 to TRBJ2-5; a possible D gene is TRBD1 (6 bases). V was cut by 5 bases and J by 11 bases, with 18 bases left in between. The CDR3 covers 13 residues. Germline V gene sequence: CDR1 LNHDA, CDR2 SQIVND (reference sequence). Written as DNA, the CDR3 is TGTGCCAGTAGTTACACCGAAGGAGGACAGCAGTACTTC. The encoded protein is CASSYTEGGQQYF.

This chain connects TRBV21-1 to TRBJ1-1; the tabulated D call, TRBD1, remains unverified against the DNA. TRBV21-1 has pseudogene status. This CDR3 region has 15 residues. CDR3 sequence reads: CASSREYRGNTEAFF. The CDR3 DNA sequence: TGTGCCAGCAGCCGAGAATACAGGGGGAACACTGAAGCTTTCTTT.

This clonotype was counted once. The genes are TRBV28 and TRBJ1-2, with D possibly TRBD1 on 6 matching bases. Trimming pared 10 bases from V and 4 bases from J, leaving 16 bases between. Germline CDR1 and CDR2: MDHEN and SYDVKM. The CDR3 runs to 13 residues. CDR3 sequence (DNA): TGTGCCATTACAGGGCTTCGCTTCTATGGCTACACCTTC. It encodes CAITGLRFYGYTF.

This rearrangement joins TRBV12-3 or TRBV12-4 to TRBJ2-5; D remains ambiguous. The DNA end is more similar to TRBJ2-7, so the J call may be wrong. The CDR3 consists of 12 residues. CDR3 amino acids: CASRLRPYEQYF. The CDR3 DNA reads as TGTGCCAGCAGATTGCGACCTTACGAGCAGTACTTC.

This clonotype was recorded a few times. The chain links TRBV4-2 to TRBJ2-1; D is possibly TRBD1 (5 bases). The CDR3 is 15 residues long. Trimming left V 1 base short and J 2 bases short, with 9 bases between. Germline V gene data show CDR1 as LGHNA and CDR2 as YNFKEQ. CDR3 loop: CASSQAVGAYNEQFF. The CDR3 region has the DNA TGTGCCAGCAGCCAAGCGGTAGGGGCCTACAATGAGCAGTTCTTC.

V and J are TRBV6-2 or TRBV6-3 and TRBJ2-1; TRBD2 aligns across 7 bases. Germline-derived CDR1 and CDR2 are MNHEY and SVGEGT. V lost 5 bases, J lost 6 bases, and 7 bases stayed unmatched. The CDR3 loop spans 14 amino acids. CDR3 region: CASSNTGGSNEQFF. The CDR3 nucleotides are TGTGCCAGCAGTAATACCGGGGGGAGCAATGAGCAGTTCTTC.

The V and J genes are TRBV3-1 and TRBJ2-2, with D unresolved. This CDR3 is built from 15 residues. V dropped 4 bases and J dropped 7 bases, with 16 bases sitting between them. Germline values: CDR1 LGHDT, CDR2 YNNKEL (reference sequence). CDR3 region: CASSPPADFSGELFF. In DNA, the CDR3 is TGTGCCAGCAGCCCCCCGGCTGATTTCAGCGGGGAGCTGTTTTTT.

In this sample, this clonotype turned up many times. The genes are TRBV10-3 and TRBJ2-7; D not certain. CDR1 and CDR2 from the germline V gene are ENHRY and SYGVKD. There are 12 residues in the CDR3. V was pared by 5 bases and J by 6 bases, with 11 bases between. The CDR3: CAISMTLPEQYF. CDR3 nucleotides: TGTGCCATCAGTATGACATTGCCCGAGCAGTACTTC.

This chain uses TRBV6-5 with TRBJ2-3; 7 nucleotides agree with TRBD2. The CDR3 is 16 residues long. V gave up 1 base and J gave up 4 bases; unmatched junction bases: 8. Germline V lookup: CDR1 MNHEY, CDR2 SVGAGI. CDR3 residues: CASSYFLGGSPDTQYF. The DNA for the CDR3 is TGTGCCAGCAGTTACTTCTTGGGGGGGAGCCCAGATACGCAGTATTTT.

V is TRBV25-1 and J is TRBJ2-3; the match to TRBD2 covers 8 bases. The CDR3 spans 13 residues. The germline CDR1 and CDR2 sequences are MGHDK and SYGVNS. The trim removed 11 bases at V and 1 base at J, leaving 5 bases unmatched. The CDR3 coding sequence is TGTGCCGGAGTAGCGGGGTGCACAGATACGCAGTATTTT. Amino acids: CAGVAGCTDTQYF.

This clonotype has more than one count but fewer than ten. The V call is TRBV29-1, the J call TRBJ1-5; D unresolved. The CDR3 covers 12 residues. V lost 4 bases and J lost 4, with 8 bases in between. Germline V gene lookup returns CDR1 SQVTM and CDR2 ANQGSEA. CDR3 coding DNA: TGCAGCGTTGGGTCGGCGAATCAGCCCCAGCATTTT. Translating gives CSVGSANQPQHF.

This clonotype was counted between two and nine times. The V call is TRBV27, the J call TRBJ2-1, with TRBD2 matching over 8 bases. V lost 5 bases and J lost 11; bases outside the gene matches: 5. The V gene's germline CDR1 is MNHEY and CDR2 SMNVEV (reference sequence). The CDR3 loop spans 12 amino acids. The CDR3 DNA sequence: TGTGCCAGCAGTGAACGACTAGCGCAGCAGTTCTTC. Encoded protein: CASSERLAQQFF.